The present T cell receptor beta chain was sequenced within a study of spatial heterogeneity in lung cancer. The overall study: A total of under 80 untreated early-stage non-small cell lung cancer patients served as donors. Across the raw uncorrected reads, a unique TCR and UMI combination was observed, on average, more than ten times.

This clonotype occurred a few times. TCRdb recomputed calls from the 5' RACE reads with MiXCR, one row per CDR3 protein. The sample has some 110,000 distinct CDR3 sequences; 12% are singletons. The time point is: blood at routine non-recurrence follow-up after resection. No cells were sorted before sequencing. The whole RNA sequenced was extracted from tumor, nontumor lung or frozen PBMC. The TCR comes from a male donor with early-stage non-small cell lung cancer. The sample consisted of PBMCs, taken at follow-up.

The CDR3 DNA follows: TGTGCCAGCAGCGATCAGGGGGCGCGGATCGCTGGCTACACCTTC. It translates to CASSDQGARIAGYTF. The chain combines TRBV2 with TRBJ1-2, with TRBD1 identical over 8 bases. CDR1 is SNHLY and CDR2 is FYNNEI in the germline V gene. The CDR3 has 15 residues. V shed 6 bases and J 7 bases; nucleotides not matched to a gene: 13.